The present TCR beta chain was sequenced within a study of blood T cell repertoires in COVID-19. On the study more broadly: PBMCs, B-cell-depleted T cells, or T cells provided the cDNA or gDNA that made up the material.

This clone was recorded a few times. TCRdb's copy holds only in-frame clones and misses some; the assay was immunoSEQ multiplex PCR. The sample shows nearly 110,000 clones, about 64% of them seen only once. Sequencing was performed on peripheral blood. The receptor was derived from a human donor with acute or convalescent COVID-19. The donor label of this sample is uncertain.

DNA of the CDR3: TGCGCCAGCAGCTTAACAGGGGTCGATGAGCAGTTCTTC. The encoded protein is CASSLTGVDEQFF. V is TRBV5-1 and J is TRBJ2-1, with 7 bases lining up with TRBD1. This CDR3 is 13 amino acids long. From germline, CDR1 is SGHRS and CDR2 YFSETQ. V was pared by 2 bases and J by 8 bases, with 4 bases of the junction left unmatched.